This T cell receptor (beta chain) was sequenced for a study of cytomegalovirus exposure and HLA in healthy donors. The germline V gene has CDR1 SSHAT and CDR2 FNYEAQ (reference sequence). Trimming left V 4 bases short and J 5 bases short, with 11 bases between. The CDR3 length is 13 residues. Vbeta (60) and Jbeta (13) primers were used in the PCR. Measured with immunoSEQ multiplex PCR; TCRdb has only the in-frame clones, and not every one. This table holds approximately 93,000 clones, just under 80% found once. The sample was PBMCs. This receptor was obtained from a woman aged 40 to 49 in good health and CMV-seronegative. The gene calls are TRBV7-7 and TRBJ2-5, with TRBD1 as a possible D gene (6 bases). The CDR3 here is CASSYERGETQYF. In nucleotides, the CDR3 is TGTGCCAGCAGCTATGAAAGGGGGGAGACCCAGTACTTC.